One and the same sample provided the 31 T cell receptor beta chains below, sequenced in a study of blood T cell repertoires in COVID-19. TCRdb's copy holds only in-frame clones and misses some; the assay was immunoSEQ multiplex PCR. In the table there are 150,000 to 200,000 clones, more than 80% of which are singletons. Sequenced input: PBMCs or T cells enriched from blood (not recorded which). These receptors originate from a young woman who had recovered from COVID-19.

This chain connects TRBV10-3 to TRBJ1-2; D is unclear. This CDR3 has 16 residues. Germline V CDR1 and CDR2: ENHRY, SYGVKD. V lost 3 bases to trimming and J lost 3 bases, with 17 bases between them. The CDR3 nucleotides are TGTGCCATCAGTGACCCTGAGGGCTCCGGGGACTATGGCTACACCTTC. Amino acids: CAISDPEGSGDYGYTF.

The chain combines TRBV6-5 with TRBJ1-5; D is perhaps TRBD1 (6 bases). Trimming took 6 bases from V and 0 from J, leaving 12 bases between them. CDR1 is MNHEY, CDR2 SVGAGI, per germline. The CDR3 totals 15 residues. The CDR3 DNA sequence: TGTGCCAGCAGGACAGGCCCCTTTAGCAATCAGCCCCAGCATTTT. Translation gives CASRTGPFSNQPQHF.

A note on this clone: This specimen includes other DNA sequences encoding the same CDR3. The rearrangement uses TRBV9 and TRBJ1-2, with 8 bases that match TRBD1. J was trimmed by 8 bases and V by 5 bases; bases with no gene match: 8. This CDR3 contains 13 residues. Germline V gene lookup returns CDR1 SGDLS and CDR2 YYNGEE. The CDR3 spells CASSETTGGGYTF. For the CDR3, the DNA is TGTGCCAGCAGTGAAACAACAGGGGGAGGCTACACCTTC.

J is TRBJ1-2 and V is TRBV7-9; weak D call: TRBD1 (6 bases). Trimming cost V 2 bases and J 6 bases, with 16 bases left between them. This CDR3 is 15 amino acids long. Per the germline V gene, CDR1 is SEHNR and CDR2 is FQNEAQ (reference sequence). DNA for the CDR3: TGTGCCAGCAGCTTAAATTTTGGGGGCGCGGATGGCTACACCTTC. Translated: CASSLNFGGADGYTF.

The chain employs TRBV3-1 (or the pseudogene TRBV3-2) and TRBJ2-4, with 12 bases that match TRBD2. J was trimmed by 8 bases and V by 0 bases; bases with no gene match: 11. Germline CDR1 LGHDT, CDR2 YNNKEL (reference sequence). The CDR3 totals 18 residues. The CDR3 region is CASSQEGLAGGPGDIQYF. CDR3 nucleotide sequence: TGTGCCAGCAGCCAAGAGGGCCTAGCGGGGGGGCCTGGGGACATTCAGTACTTC.

This chain connects TRBV2 to TRBJ2-3; D is perhaps TRBD2 (6 bases). CDR3 size: 14 residues. The V end lost 6 bases, the J end lost 1 base, and 11 bases lay between the germline ends. The germline CDR1 and CDR2 sequences are SNHLY and FYNNEI. The CDR3 sequence is CASRPGSGTDTQYF. For the CDR3, the DNA is TGTGCCAGCAGGCCCGGGAGCGGCACAGATACGCAGTATTTT.

This chain links TRBV10-3 with TRBJ2-1; 10 bases align to TRBD2. J gave up 5 bases and V 7 bases, and 11 bases lay outside the gene matches. Germline CDR1 and CDR2: ENHRY and SYGVKD. This CDR3 is built from 16 residues. CDR3 nucleotide sequence: TGTGCCATCAAGTACCGGAGCGGGGGGGCAGACAATGAGCAGTTCTTC. This codes for CAIKYRSGGADNEQFF.

This clone was recorded once. This sequence joins TRBV5-6 and TRBJ1-3; the D is unclear. The length of the CDR3 is 13 residues. With 3 bases removed from V and 10 bases from J, the gap between germline ends came to 14 bases. Looked up from germline, CDR1 is SGHDT and CDR2 is YYEEEE. The CDR3 spells CASSSHLGETIYF. The CDR3 nucleotides read TGTGCCAGCAGCTCCCATTTGGGCGAAACCATATATTTT.

The V gene is TRBV2, the J gene TRBJ2-4; D may be TRBD2 (5 bases). V was clipped by 6 bases and J by 1 base, with 10 bases between them. Germline CDR1 and CDR2: SNHLY and FYNNEI. The CDR3 contains 14 residues. CDR3 loop: CASRDGEAKNIQYF. The CDR3, as DNA: TGTGCCAGCAGGGACGGGGAGGCCAAAAACATTCAGTACTTC. Supplemented by reference TRBV2 and TRBJ2-4, the full variable domain reads EPEVTQTPSHQVTQMGQEVILRCVPISNHLYFYWYRQILGQKVEFLVSFYNNEISEKSEIFDDQFSVERPDGSNFTLKIRSTKLEDSAMYFCASRDGEAKNIQYFGAGTRLSVL.

In DNA, the CDR3 is TGCGCCAGCAGCTTCTACGGGTCCTTTGACGAGCAGTACTTC. It codes for CASSFYGSFDEQYF. J is TRBJ2-7 and V is TRBV5-1; D not certain. The CDR3 runs 14 residues. V lost 2 bases to trimming and J lost 5 bases, with 14 bases between them. Germline values: CDR1 SGHRS, CDR2 YFSETQ.

The rearrangement uses TRBV7-9 and TRBJ2-7; 11 positions match TRBD1. The CDR3 spans 16 residues. CDR1 is SEHNR and CDR2 is FQNEAQ in the germline V gene (reference sequence). V gave up 5 bases and J gave up 3 bases; unmatched junction bases: 9. The CDR3 is CASSPRTGGLHYEQYF. In nucleotides, the CDR3 is TGTGCCAGCAGCCCTCGGACAGGGGGCCTTCACTACGAGCAGTACTTC.

The chain couples TRBV28 to TRBJ2-7, with D possibly TRBD1 on 6 matching bases. This CDR3 has 13 amino acids. Germline V lookup: CDR1 MDHEN, CDR2 SYDVKM. Trimming cost V 4 bases and J 3 bases, with 10 bases left between them. The CDR3 DNA reads as TGTGCCAGCAGTTCGGGACAAGACTACGAGCAGTACTTC. Its translation: CASSSGQDYEQYF.

The chain is built from TRBV5-1 and TRBJ2-1; 8 nucleotides match TRBD1. Germline V gene data show CDR1 as SGHRS and CDR2 as YFSETQ. V lost 0 bases and J lost 8; bases outside the gene matches: 4. This CDR3 contains 14 residues. The DNA for the CDR3 is TGCGCCAGCAGCTTGGGGACAGGGCGATATGAGCAGTTCTTC. This codes for CASSLGTGRYEQFF.

V gene TRBV11-2 combines with J gene TRBJ2-5; perhaps TRBD1 as D (5 bases). Germline V gene sequence: CDR1 SGHAT, CDR2 FQNNGV. The CDR3 has 14 residues. V was shortened by 2 bases and J by 1 base, with 8 bases between the two germline ends. The CDR3 here is CASSLSTGQETQYF. As DNA, the CDR3 is TGTGCCAGCAGCTTAAGCACAGGCCAAGAGACCCAGTACTTC.

The chain uses TRBV2 and TRBJ1-4; tentative D call: TRBD1 (5 bases). This CDR3 has 14 amino acids. V lost 3 bases, J lost 6 bases, and 11 bases lay in between. Per germline, CDR1 SNHLY and CDR2 FYNNEI. CDR3 protein: CASSDRTTYEKLFF. For the CDR3, the DNA is TGTGCCAGCAGTGACCGGACAACCTATGAAAAACTGTTTTTT.

J is TRBJ2-1 and V is TRBV10-3, with D uncertain. Germline V lookup: CDR1 ENHRY, CDR2 SYGVKD. Trimming left V 3 bases short and J 5 bases short, with 8 bases between. The CDR3 runs to 13 residues. CDR3 sequence reads: CAISETRDNEQFF. The CDR3 DNA reads as TGTGCCATCAGTGAAACCCGGGACAATGAGCAGTTCTTC.

This clone has a handful of counts. J is TRBJ1-1 and V is TRBV6-5; no reliable D call. CDR3 length: 14 residues. Deletions cut 6 bases from V and 2 bases from J, with 13 bases between. In germline, CDR1 is MNHEY, CDR2 SVGAGI. Here the CDR3 reads CASRDLNRNTEAFF. DNA of the CDR3: TGTGCCAGCAGGGACTTGAACAGAAACACTGAAGCTTTCTTT.

V usage is TRBV23-1 and J usage is TRBJ1-2; D gene uncertain. TRBV23-1 is recorded as an ORF, its role being uncertain. This CDR3 spans 15 amino acids. V gave up 4 bases and J gave up 6 bases, with 18 bases separating them. CDR3 DNA: TGCGCCAGCAGTCCCTCCGGGAGTACTCTCGATGGCTACACCTTC. Its translation: CASSPSGSTLDGYTF.

This clone came up once. The chain joins TRBV7-9 to TRBJ1-2, with 9 bases identical to TRBD1. V shed 5 bases, J shed 5 bases, and the junction held 9 bases outside the gene matches. The CDR3 has 15 residues. CDR1 and CDR2 from the germline V gene are SEHNR and FQNEAQ (reference sequence). The CDR3 region has the DNA TGTGCCAGCAGCCTCTCCGGGACAGGGTTTTATGGCTACACCTTC. Translated: CASSLSGTGFYGYTF.

The chain couples TRBV3-1 (or the pseudogene TRBV3-2) to TRBJ1-1; 7 nucleotides match TRBD1. The CDR3 covers 14 residues. CDR1 is LGHDT and CDR2 is YNNKEL in the germline V gene (reference sequence). The V segment lost 6 bases and the J segment 5 bases; nucleotides outside the gene matches: 9. The CDR3 protein is CASRATGRVTEAFF. DNA for the CDR3: TGTGCCAGCAGAGCGACAGGGCGAGTGACTGAAGCTTTCTTT.

This clone occurred once. The chain links TRBV9 to TRBJ2-1, with 9 nucleotides matching TRBD2. CDR3 length: 15 amino acids. Germline CDR1 reads SGDLS; CDR2 reads YYNGEE. The V gene end was trimmed by 4 bases and the J gene end by 4 bases; junction bases not matched to a gene: 6. The DNA of the CDR3 is TGTGCCAGCAGCCCACGGACTAGCGAGTACAATGAGCAGTTCTTC. Its protein product is CASSPRTSEYNEQFF. Full variable domain (remainder filled in from reference TRBV9 and TRBJ2-1): DSGVTQTPKHLITATGQRVTLRCSPRSGDLSVYWYQQSLDQGLQFLIQYYNGEERAKGNILERFSAQQFPDLHSELNLSSLELGDSALYFCASSPRTSEYNEQFFGPGTRLTVL.

J is TRBJ1-2 and V is TRBV7-9; D remains ambiguous. CDR1 and CDR2 from the germline V gene are SEHNR and FQNEAQ (reference sequence). The germline V and J ends were trimmed by 5 bases and 0 bases, with 7 bases remaining between them. This CDR3 has 13 amino acids. The CDR3 sequence is CASSVQSNYGYTF. CDR3 DNA sequence: TGTGCCAGCAGCGTACAGTCTAACTATGGCTACACCTTC. The full variable domain, completed using reference TRBV7-9 and TRBJ1-2, is DTGVSQNPRHKITKRGQNVTFRCDPISEHNRLYWYRQTLGQGPEFLTYFQNEAQLEKSRLLSDRFSAERPKGSFSTLEIQRTEQGDSAMYLCASSVQSNYGYTFGSGTRLTVV.

The genes are TRBV7-9 and TRBJ2-3; no definite D call. Deletions cut 3 bases from V and 10 bases from J, with 11 bases between. Germline V lookup: CDR1 SEHNR, CDR2 FQNEAQ (reference sequence). CDR3 length: 12 amino acids. The CDR3 here is CASSFPGEAQYF. For the CDR3, the DNA is TGTGCCAGCAGCTTTCCGGGTGAAGCGCAGTATTTT.

The chain recombines TRBV13 with TRBJ1-6, with D possibly TRBD1 on 5 matching bases. CDR3 length: 12 amino acids. V dropped 8 bases and J dropped 11 bases, with 13 bases sitting between them. Germline assignment: CDR1 PRHDT and CDR2 FYEKMQ (reference sequence). The CDR3 spells CASSGGIAPLHF. DNA of the CDR3: TGTGCCAGCTCGGGGGGTATCGCACCCCTCCACTTT. The whole variable domain, filled in from reference TRBV13 and TRBJ1-6, reads AAGVIQSPRHLIKEKRETATLKCYPIPRHDTVYWYQQGPGQDPQFLISFYEKMQSDKGSIPDRFSAQQFSDYHSELNMSSLELGDSALYFCASSGGIAPLHFGNGTRLTVT.

The chain couples TRBV5-1 to TRBJ1-2, with unresolved D. Germline V gives CDR1 SGHRS, CDR2 YFSETQ. V was pared by 6 bases and J by 2 bases, with 11 bases between. The CDR3 spans 13 residues. CDR3 sequence reads: CASMGGLNYGYTF. The DNA of the CDR3 is TGCGCCAGCATGGGCGGACTCAACTATGGCTACACCTTC.

The chain recombines TRBV6-5 with TRBJ1-2; the D gene is possibly TRBD1 (6 bases). This CDR3 comprises 13 residues. Per the germline V gene, CDR1 is MNHEY and CDR2 is SVGAGI. Trimming removed 3 bases at V and 4 bases at J, with 9 bases between. CDR3 bases: TGTGCCAGCAGTTATAGGGGGGGCTATGGCTACACCTTC. It yields the protein CASSYRGGYGYTF.

The CDR3 DNA is TGTGCCAGCAGCGTAGACTCGGGGGGACCAAACACCATATATTTT. Its protein is CASSVDSGGPNTIYF. V gene TRBV9 combines with J gene TRBJ1-3, with TRBD1 as a possible D gene (5 bases). This CDR3 region has 15 residues. Germline loops: CDR1 SGDLS, CDR2 YYNGEE. V was cut by 0 bases and J by 6 bases, with 13 bases left in between.

Points on this clone: The sample contains more than one DNA sequence encoding this CDR3. This chain connects TRBV18 to TRBJ1-4; D gene unclear. V was pared by 3 bases and J by 0 bases, with 8 bases between. The CDR3 covers 15 residues. The V gene's germline CDR1 is KGHSH and CDR2 LQKENI. The CDR3 bases are TGTGCCAGCTCACCGACGGCGGCAACTAATGAAAAACTGTTTTTT. Its translation is CASSPTAATNEKLFF.

This clone was picked up one time. The genes are TRBV4-1 and TRBJ2-1, with 8 bases aligning to TRBD1. Unmatched junction bases numbered 5, after V lost 0 bases and J lost 7 bases. Germline CDR1 is MGHRA and CDR2 is YSYEKL. The length of the CDR3 is 15 residues. The CDR3 sequence: CASSQDGTGQNEQFF. CDR3 coding DNA: TGCGCCAGCAGCCAAGATGGGACAGGCCAGAATGAGCAGTTCTTC.

This chain uses TRBV29-1 with TRBJ1-6; 7 positions match TRBD1. CDR3 length: 14 amino acids. After removal of 4 bases from V and 10 bases from J, the junction contained 10 bases not matched to a gene. Germline V gene data show CDR1 as SQVTM and CDR2 as ANQGSEA. The DNA of the CDR3 is TGCAGCGTTGGGACTAAGGGGGCTGACTCACCCCTCCACTTT. Translating it yields CSVGTKGADSPLHF.

The chain uses TRBV19 and TRBJ1-4; D is undetermined. Trimming stripped 2 bases from V and 12 bases from J, with 16 bases between. The germline gives CDR1 LNHDA, CDR2 SQIVND (reference sequence). The CDR3 consists of 14 residues. CDR3 loop: CASSISILNEELFF. Written as DNA, the CDR3 is TGTGCCAGTAGTATATCGATTCTAAATGAGGAACTGTTTTTT.